The clone carrying this TCR beta chain appeared a single time. Its antigen is currently unknown. These data come from a study of OX40 agonist ivuxolimab in advanced cancers. Study details: Ivuxolimab, an agonistic anti-OX40 (CD134) antibody, was given to patients. Findings and caveats of the study: Antigen specificity remained undetermined for the expanded peripheral T cells. In general, CD8+ T cells held more expanded clones than CD4+ did, on average. With doses of 0.1 to 3.0 mg/kg, CD4+ and CD8+ blood T cells had undergone clonal expansion by week 6.

The table came from immunoSEQ multiplex PCR; TCRdb's copy has only in-frame clones and leaves some out. The table records about 20,000 clones, about 86% of them present only once. V was shortened by 3 bases and J by 2 bases, with 4 bases between the two germline ends. This CDR3 contains 11 residues. CDR1 is DFQATT, CDR2 SNEGSKA, per germline (reference sequence). The origin of this receptor is an adult with an advanced solid tumor such as melanoma, head and neck, liver or kidney cancer. Sequenced material: CD4+ or CD8+ T cells sorted from blood, taken in a trial of the OX40 agonist ivuxolimab. The chain has TRBV20-1 and TRBJ2-5; D gene unclear. The CDR3: CSASNQETQYF. DNA of the CDR3: TGCAGTGCTAGTAATCAAGAGACCCAGTACTTC.